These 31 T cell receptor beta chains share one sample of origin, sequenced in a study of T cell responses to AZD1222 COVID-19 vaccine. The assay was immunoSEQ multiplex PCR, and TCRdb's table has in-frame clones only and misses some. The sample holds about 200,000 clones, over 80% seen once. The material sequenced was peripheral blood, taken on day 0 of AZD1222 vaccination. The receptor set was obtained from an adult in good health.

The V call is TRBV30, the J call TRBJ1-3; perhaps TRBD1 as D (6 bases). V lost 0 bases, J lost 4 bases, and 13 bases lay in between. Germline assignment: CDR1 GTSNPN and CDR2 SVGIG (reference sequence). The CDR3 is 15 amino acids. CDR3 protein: CAWSVKGGGGNTIYF. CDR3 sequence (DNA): TGTGCCTGGAGTGTAAAGGGGGGCGGCGGAAACACCATATATTTT.

The CDR3 coding sequence is TGTGCCTGGAGGACAGGGTCTGAAGCTTTCTTT. Translating it yields CAWRTGSEAFF. The V gene is TRBV30, the J gene TRBJ1-1; 7 positions agree with TRBD1. The germline gives CDR1 GTSNPN, CDR2 SVGIG (reference sequence). The CDR3 covers 11 residues. Trimming at V came to 3 bases and at J to 6 bases, leaving 1 base not matched to a gene.

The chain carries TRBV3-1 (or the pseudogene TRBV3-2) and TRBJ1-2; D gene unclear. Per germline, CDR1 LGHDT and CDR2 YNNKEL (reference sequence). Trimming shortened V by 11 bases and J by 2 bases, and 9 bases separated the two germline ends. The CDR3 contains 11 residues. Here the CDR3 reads CAYPGNYGYTF. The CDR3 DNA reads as TGTGCCTACCCGGGGAACTATGGCTACACCTTC.

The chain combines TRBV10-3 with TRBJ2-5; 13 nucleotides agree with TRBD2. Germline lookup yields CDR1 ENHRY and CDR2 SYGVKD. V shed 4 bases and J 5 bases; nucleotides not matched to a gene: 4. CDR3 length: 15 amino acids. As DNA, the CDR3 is TGTGCCATCAGTGGACTAGCGGGGGGAAGTGAGACCCAGTACTTC. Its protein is CAISGLAGGSETQYF.

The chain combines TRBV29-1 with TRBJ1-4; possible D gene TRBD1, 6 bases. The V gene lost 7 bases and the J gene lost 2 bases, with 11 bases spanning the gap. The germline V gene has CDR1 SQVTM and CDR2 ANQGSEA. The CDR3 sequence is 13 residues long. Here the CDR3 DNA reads TGCAGCGGATTGAGGGGGACTAATGAAAAACTGTTTTTT. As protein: CSGLRGTNEKLFF.

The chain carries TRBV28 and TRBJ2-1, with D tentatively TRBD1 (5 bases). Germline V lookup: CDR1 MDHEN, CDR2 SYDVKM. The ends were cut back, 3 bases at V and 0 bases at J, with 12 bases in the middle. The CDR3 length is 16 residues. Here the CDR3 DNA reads TGTGCCAGCAGTTTGCGGCGGACAAGCTCCTACAATGAGCAGTTCTTC. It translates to CASSLRRTSSYNEQFF.

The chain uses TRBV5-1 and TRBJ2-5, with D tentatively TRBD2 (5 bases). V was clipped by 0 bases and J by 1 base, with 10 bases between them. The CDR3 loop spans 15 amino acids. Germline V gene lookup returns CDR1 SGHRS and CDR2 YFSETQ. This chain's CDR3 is CASSLALALQETQYF. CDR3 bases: TGCGCCAGCAGCTTGGCCCTAGCCCTCCAAGAGACCCAGTACTTC.

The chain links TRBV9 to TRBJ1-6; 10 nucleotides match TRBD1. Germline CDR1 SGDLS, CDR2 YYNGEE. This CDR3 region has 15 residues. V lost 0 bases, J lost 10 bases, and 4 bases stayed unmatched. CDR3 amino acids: CASSVEDRGGSPLHF. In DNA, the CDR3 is TGTGCCAGCAGCGTAGAGGACAGGGGGGGATCACCCCTCCACTTT.

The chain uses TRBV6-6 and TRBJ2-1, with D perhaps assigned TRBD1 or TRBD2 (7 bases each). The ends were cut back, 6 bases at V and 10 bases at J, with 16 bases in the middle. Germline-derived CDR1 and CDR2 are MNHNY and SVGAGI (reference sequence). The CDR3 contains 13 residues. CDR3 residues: CASRPGGAEEQFF. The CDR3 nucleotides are TGTGCCAGCAGGCCAGGGGGGGCCGAAGAGCAGTTCTTC.

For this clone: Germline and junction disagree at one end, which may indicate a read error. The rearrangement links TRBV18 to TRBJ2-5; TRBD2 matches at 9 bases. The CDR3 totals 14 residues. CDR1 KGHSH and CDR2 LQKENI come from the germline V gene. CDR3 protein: CASSLGSSGDIQNF. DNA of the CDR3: TGTGCCAGCTCACTTGGGTCTAGCGGGGACATCCAGAACTTC.

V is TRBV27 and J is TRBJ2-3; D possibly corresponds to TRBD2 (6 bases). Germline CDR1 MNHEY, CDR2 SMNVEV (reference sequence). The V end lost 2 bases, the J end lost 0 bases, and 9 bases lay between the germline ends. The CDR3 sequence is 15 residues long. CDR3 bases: TGTGCCAGCAGTTTAATTAGCGGAAGCACAGATACGCAGTATTTT. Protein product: CASSLISGSTDTQYF.

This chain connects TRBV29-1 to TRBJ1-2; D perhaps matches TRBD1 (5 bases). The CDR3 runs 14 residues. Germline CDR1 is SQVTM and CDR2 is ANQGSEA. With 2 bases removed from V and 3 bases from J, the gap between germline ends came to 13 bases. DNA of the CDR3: TGCAGCGTTGAAAGAGCAGGCAGGGACTATGGCTACACCTTC. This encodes CSVERAGRDYGYTF.

The CDR3, as DNA: TGTGCCAGCAGCGTAGTAGGTAGCGGGGTTACAGATACGCAGTATTTT. Protein product: CASSVVGSGVTDTQYF. The chain has TRBV9 and TRBJ2-3; 8 bases are a match to TRBD2. Germline CDR1 SGDLS, CDR2 YYNGEE. V was clipped by 0 bases and J by 3 bases; unmatched bases: 6. There are 16 residues in the CDR3.

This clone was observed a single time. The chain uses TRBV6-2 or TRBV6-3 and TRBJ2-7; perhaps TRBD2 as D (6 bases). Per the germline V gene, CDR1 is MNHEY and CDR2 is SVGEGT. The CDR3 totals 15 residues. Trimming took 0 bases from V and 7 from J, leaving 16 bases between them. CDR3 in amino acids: CASSYSSREVREQYF. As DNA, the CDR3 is TGTGCCAGCAGTTACTCGAGCAGGGAGGTAAGGGAGCAGTACTTC.

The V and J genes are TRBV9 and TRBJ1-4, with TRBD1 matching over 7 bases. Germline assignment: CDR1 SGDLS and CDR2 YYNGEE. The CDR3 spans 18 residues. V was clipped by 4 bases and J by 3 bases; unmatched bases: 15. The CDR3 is CASSKEYVGTASNEKLFF. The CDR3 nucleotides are TGTGCCAGCAGCAAGGAGTATGTGGGGACAGCCTCTAATGAAAAACTGTTTTTT.

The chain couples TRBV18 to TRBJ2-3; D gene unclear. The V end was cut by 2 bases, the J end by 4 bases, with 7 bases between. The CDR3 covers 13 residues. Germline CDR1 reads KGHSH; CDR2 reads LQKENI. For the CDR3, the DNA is TGTGCCAGCTCACCAACAAGTTCAGATACGCAGTATTTT. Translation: CASSPTSSDTQYF.

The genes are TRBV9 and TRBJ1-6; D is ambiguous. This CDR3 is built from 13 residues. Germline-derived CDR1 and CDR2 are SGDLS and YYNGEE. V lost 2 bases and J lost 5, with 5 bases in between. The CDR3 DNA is TGTGCCAGCAGCGTCAACAATAATTCACCCCTCCACTTT. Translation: CASSVNNNSPLHF. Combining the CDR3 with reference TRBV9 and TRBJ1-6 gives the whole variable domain DSGVTQTPKHLITATGQRVTLRCSPRSGDLSVYWYQQSLDQGLQFLIQYYNGEERAKGNILERFSAQQFPDLHSELNLSSLELGDSALYFCASSVNNNSPLHFGNGTRLTVT.

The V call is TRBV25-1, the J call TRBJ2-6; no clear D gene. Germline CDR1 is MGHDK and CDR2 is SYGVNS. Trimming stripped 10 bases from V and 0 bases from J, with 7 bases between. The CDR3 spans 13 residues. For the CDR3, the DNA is TGTGCCACCGCCTCCTCTGGGGCCAACGTCCTGACTTTC. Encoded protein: CATASSGANVLTF.

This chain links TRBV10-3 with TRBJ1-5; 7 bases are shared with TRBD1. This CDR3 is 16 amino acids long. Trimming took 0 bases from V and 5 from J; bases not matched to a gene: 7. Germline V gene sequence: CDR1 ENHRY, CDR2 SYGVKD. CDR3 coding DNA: TGTGCCATCAGTGAGTCGGGGGACAGACTCTATCAGCCCCAGCATTTT. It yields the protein CAISESGDRLYQPQHF.

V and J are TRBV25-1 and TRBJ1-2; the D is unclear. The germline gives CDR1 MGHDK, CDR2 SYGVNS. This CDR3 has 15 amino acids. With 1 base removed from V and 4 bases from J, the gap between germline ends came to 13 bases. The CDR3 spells CASSESEAVFYGYTF. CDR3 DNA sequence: TGTGCCAGCAGTGAATCCGAAGCCGTCTTCTATGGCTACACCTTC.

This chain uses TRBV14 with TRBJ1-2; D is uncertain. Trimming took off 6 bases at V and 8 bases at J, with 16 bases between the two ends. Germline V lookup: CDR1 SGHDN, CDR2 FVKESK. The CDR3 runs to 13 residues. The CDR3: CASSPDGIWGYTF. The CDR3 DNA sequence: TGTGCCAGCAGTCCCGACGGAATTTGGGGCTACACCTTC.

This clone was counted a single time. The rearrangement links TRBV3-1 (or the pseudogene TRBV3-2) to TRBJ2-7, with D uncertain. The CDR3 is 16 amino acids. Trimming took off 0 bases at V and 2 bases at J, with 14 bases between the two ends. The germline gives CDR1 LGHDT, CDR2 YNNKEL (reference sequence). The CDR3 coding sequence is TGTGCCAGCAGCCAAGATGGGCCCGTTGGGCCCTACGAGCAGTACTTC. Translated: CASSQDGPVGPYEQYF.

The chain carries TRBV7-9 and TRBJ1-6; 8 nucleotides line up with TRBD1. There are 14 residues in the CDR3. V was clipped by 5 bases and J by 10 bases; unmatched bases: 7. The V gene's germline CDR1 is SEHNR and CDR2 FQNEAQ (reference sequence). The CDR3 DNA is TGTGCCAGCAGCCCACGGACAGGGCGCTCACCCCTCCACTTT. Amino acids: CASSPRTGRSPLHF. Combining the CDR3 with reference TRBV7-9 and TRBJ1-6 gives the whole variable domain DTGVSQNPRHKITKRGQNVTFRCDPISEHNRLYWYRQTLGQGPEFLTYFQNEAQLEKSRLLSDRFSAERPKGSFSTLEIQRTEQGDSAMYLCASSPRTGRSPLHFGNGTRLTVT.

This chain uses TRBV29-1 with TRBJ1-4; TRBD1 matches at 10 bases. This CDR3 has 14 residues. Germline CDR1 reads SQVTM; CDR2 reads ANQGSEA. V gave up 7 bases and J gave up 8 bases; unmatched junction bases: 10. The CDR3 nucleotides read TGCAGCGCCGGGACAGGGGTCCTTTCCGAAAAACTGTTTTTT. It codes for CSAGTGVLSEKLFF.

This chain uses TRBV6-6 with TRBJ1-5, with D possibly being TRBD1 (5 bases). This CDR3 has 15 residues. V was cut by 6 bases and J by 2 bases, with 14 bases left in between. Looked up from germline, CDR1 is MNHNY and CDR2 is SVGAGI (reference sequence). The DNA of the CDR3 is TGTGCCAGCAGGAGGAGGCAGGGAGGCAATCAGCCCCAGCATTTT. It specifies CASRRRQGGNQPQHF.

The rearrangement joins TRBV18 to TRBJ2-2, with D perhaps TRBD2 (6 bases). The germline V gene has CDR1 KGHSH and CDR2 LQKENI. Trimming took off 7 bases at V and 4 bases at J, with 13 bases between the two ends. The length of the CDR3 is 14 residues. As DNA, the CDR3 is TGTGCCAGCTTACCCGGAGGGCGCACCGGGGAGCTGTTTTTT. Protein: CASLPGGRTGELFF.

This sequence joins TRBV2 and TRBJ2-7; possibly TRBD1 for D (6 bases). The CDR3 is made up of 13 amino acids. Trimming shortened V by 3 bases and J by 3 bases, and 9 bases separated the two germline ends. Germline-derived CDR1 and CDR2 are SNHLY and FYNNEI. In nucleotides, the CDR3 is TGTGCCAGCAGTGAGCGACAGGTCTACGAGCAGTACTTC. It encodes CASSERQVYEQYF.

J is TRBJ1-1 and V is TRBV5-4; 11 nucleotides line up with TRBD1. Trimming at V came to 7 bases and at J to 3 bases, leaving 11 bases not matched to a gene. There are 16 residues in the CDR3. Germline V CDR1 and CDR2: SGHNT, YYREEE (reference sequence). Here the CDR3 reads CASLGSWDRGDTEAFF. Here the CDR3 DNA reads TGTGCCAGCTTGGGGTCCTGGGACAGGGGGGACACTGAAGCTTTCTTT.

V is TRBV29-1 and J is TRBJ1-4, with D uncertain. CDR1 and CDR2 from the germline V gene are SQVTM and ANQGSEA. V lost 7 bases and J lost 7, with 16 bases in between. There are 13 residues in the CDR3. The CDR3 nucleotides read TGCAGCGCGTGGGAGGCAGGCGGTGAAAAACTGTTTTTT. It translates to CSAWEAGGEKLFF.

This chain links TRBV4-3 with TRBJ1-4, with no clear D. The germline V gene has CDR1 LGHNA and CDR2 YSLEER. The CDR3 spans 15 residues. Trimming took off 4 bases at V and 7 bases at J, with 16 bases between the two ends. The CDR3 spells CASSPGGVRGEKLFF. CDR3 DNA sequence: TGCGCCAGCAGCCCTGGCGGGGTCCGGGGTGAAAAACTGTTTTTT.

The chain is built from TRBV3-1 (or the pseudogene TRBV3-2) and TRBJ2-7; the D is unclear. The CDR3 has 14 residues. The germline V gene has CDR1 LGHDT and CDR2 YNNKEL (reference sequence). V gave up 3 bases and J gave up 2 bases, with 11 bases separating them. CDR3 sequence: CASSQMAGAYEQYF. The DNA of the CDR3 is TGTGCCAGCAGCCAGATGGCAGGCGCCTACGAGCAGTACTTC.